This is a list of T cell receptor beta chains from one sample in a study of cytomegalovirus exposure and HLA in healthy donors. The protocol was immunoSEQ multiplex PCR, while the TCRdb copy is restricted to in-frame clones and leaves out a portion. Of around 150,000 clones detected, approximately 78% appear once; the ten largest clones hold approximately 1.5%. The sample was PBMCs. The receptors shown here come from a male donor in good health and CMV-seronegative. Both conserved end residues are part of each CDR3. A D gene is named only where the DNA matches it firmly. Size is omitted from some rows. Given values are once, few, many or a class for expanded clones.

TRBJ2-2 | few | TRBD2 | TRBV5-1 | TGCGCCAGCAGCGTCAGCGGGGCGAACACCGGGGAGCTGTTTTTT | CASSVSGANTGELFF
TRBJ2-3 | - | - | TRBV27 | TGTGCCAGCAGTTTAACGGGGAGAGTAATTGGAGATACGCAGTATTTT | CASSLTGRVIGDTQYF
TRBJ1-2 | - | - | TRBV6-6 | TGTGCCAGCAGTTACCGGGGTCCTTATGGCTACACCTTC | CASSYRGPYGYTF
TRBJ1-1 | few | - | TRBV28 | TGTGCCAGCAGTTATAGTAGTCGCGGCACTGAAGCTTTCTTT | CASSYSSRGTEAFF
TRBJ2-7 | - | TRBD2 | TRBV4-3 | TGCGCCAGCAGCCAAGAGGGACTAGCGGCAAGAAGTCAGCAGTACTTC | CASSQEGLAARSQQYF
TRBJ1-2 | - | - | TRBV27 | TGTGCCAGCAGCTCGGCCGGGACTAATGGCTACACCTTC | CASSSAGTNGYTF
TRBJ2-7 | - | - | TRBV6-1 | TGTGCCAGCAGCCGGGACAAAAATACCTACGAGCAGTACTTC | CASSRDKNTYEQYF
TRBJ1-1 | - | - | TRBV7-8 | TGTGCCAGCAGCTTAAAGGAGGGAGGCACTGAAGCTTTCTTT | CASSLKEGGTEAFF
TRBJ1-2 | - | - | TRBV7-2 | TGTGCCAGCAGCTTGGGTACCAGGACACACACATATGGCTACACCTTC | CASSLGTRTHTYGYTF
TRBJ2-7 | - | - | TRBV5-1 | TGCGCCAGCAGCTTGGCCAGCATTTCGGGCGAGCAGTACTTC | CASSLASISGEQYF